A selection of T cell receptor beta chains follows, all from one sample in a study of blood T cell repertoires in COVID-19. Profiling relied on immunoSEQ multiplex PCR, and the TCRdb table lists in-frame clones only, not all of them. The sample records some 70,000 clones, around 91% being singletons. The sequenced material came from peripheral blood. The source of these receptors is a man aged 50 to 59 with acute or convalescent COVID-19. Both conserved end residues are part of each CDR3. Where a row states a size, it is once, few, many or the class of an expanded clone; other rows omit it.

13	TRBJ2-7	TRBV7-9	NA	CASSPTGAYEQYF
15	TRBJ2-5	TRBV7-9	NA	CASSWGQHDQETQYF
12	TRBJ2-7	TRBV2	few	CASLQETYEQYF
16	TRBJ1-4	TRBV10-2	few	CASIAGKFATNEKLFF
14	TRBJ2-7	TRBV29-1	NA	CSARSRGWPGEQYF
12	TRBJ2-7	TRBV27	NA	CASRTGFDEQYF
14	TRBJ1-6	TRBV6-5	NA	CASSYQGSGSPLHF
15	TRBJ2-1	TRBV24-1	NA	CATSRSGSQGNEQFF
15	TRBJ2-7	TRBV3-1/TRBV3-2	NA	CASSQEGQGHYEQYF
17	TRBJ2-1	TRBV5-6	NA	CASSLVKLAGVTNEQFF
16	TRBJ1-2	TRBV5-1	NA	CASSLESGQGPLRYTF
14	TRBJ1-2	TRBV18	NA	CASSPEALPSSYTF
13	TRBJ2-1	TRBV6-4	NA	CASRGLAYNEQFF
17	TRBJ1-1	TRBV7-9	NA	CASSFSGQGSLNTEAFF
14	TRBJ2-2	TRBV12-5	NA	CASGLKGNTGELFF
13	TRBJ1-1	TRBV10-3	NA	CAIKGHRDTEAFF
16	TRBJ2-7	TRBV5-4	NA	CASSLVSERTFYEQYF
13	TRBJ1-2	TRBV6-1	NA	CASSEGGPYGYTF
16	TRBJ2-3	TRBV29-1	NA	CSVVGGALQGADTQYF
13	TRBJ2-4	TRBV29-1	NA	CSVDGTGTNIQYF